Sequencing of this T cell receptor (beta chain) was carried out in a study of the immune and genomic landscape of osteosarcoma. For the study at large: About 79% presented with localized disease at diagnosis.

The method was immunoSEQ multiplex PCR; TCRdb's version includes in-frame clones alone and lacks a portion of them. The sample yields some 5,000 clones, about 80% seen once. Note on this clone: Antigen specificity is unknown.

Study results and caveats: Five repertoires, each under 100 clonotypes, were dominated by one hyperexpanded clone. Clonality was low: mean roughly 0.09, highest around 0.28, suggesting limited expansion.

The post-treatment osteosarcoma tumors were primary, local recurrence or metastasis specimens from poor-prognosis patients. Sequencing was performed on osteosarcoma tumor tissue from the lung. The clonotype was recovered from a human donor with osteosarcoma.

The CDR3 DNA reads TGTGCCAGCAGCTTGGACAGGGAGTACTACAATGAGCAGTTCTTC. Its protein product is CASSLDREYYNEQFF. The V gene is TRBV5-6, the J gene TRBJ2-1, with a weak D call TRBD1 (6 bases). The CDR3 runs to 15 residues. The V end lost 0 bases, the J end lost 3 bases, and 10 bases lay between the germline ends. CDR1 SGHDT and CDR2 YYEEEE come from the germline V gene.